This T cell receptor beta chain was retrieved from a study of T cell responses to AZD1222 COVID-19 vaccine. With regard to this clone: Its antigen is not identified.

Study-level points and caveats: Seropositive at baseline were only 5 or 6 AZD1222 recipients. Sampling captured repertoires only after the peak T cell response.

Data came from immunoSEQ multiplex PCR; TCRdb stores just in-frame clones and leaves some out. The sample has 120,000 to 150,000 clones, approximately 90% seen once. Germline V gene lookup returns CDR1 MRHNA and CDR2 SNTAGT. The CDR3 is 14 residues long. V gave up 6 bases and J gave up 3 bases, with 12 bases separating them. This sample comprised peripheral blood, obtained on day 0 of MenACWY control vaccination. The receptor's source is an adult in good health. This chain connects TRBV6-4 to TRBJ1-5, with no clear D. CDR3 in amino acids: CASSEGSHNQPQHF. In DNA form, the CDR3 reads TGTGCCAGCAGCGAGGGATCCCACAATCAGCCCCAGCATTTT.